Below are 18 T cell receptor beta chains sequenced from a single sample in a study of blood T cell repertoires in COVID-19. The assay was immunoSEQ multiplex PCR, and TCRdb's table has in-frame clones only and misses some. The profile covers approximately 280,000 clones, with roughly 80% appearing a single time and 5% taken by the ten largest. The sample taken for sequencing was PBMCs or T cells enriched from blood (not recorded which). Receptor source: a middle-aged man who had been exposed to COVID-19.

The V call is TRBV4-2, the J call TRBJ2-7, with 7 positions matching TRBD2. Trimming cost V 0 bases and J 0 bases; bases outside gene matches: 5. The germline gives CDR1 LGHNA, CDR2 YNFKEQ. The CDR3 has 16 residues. CDR3 loop: CASSQDGGGSSYEQYF. CDR3 nucleotides: TGTGCCAGCAGCCAAGATGGAGGCGGGAGCTCCTACGAGCAGTACTTC.

The chain recombines TRBV21-1 with TRBJ1-2; the listed D gene, TRBD1, was not tested against the DNA. TRBV21-1 is flagged as a pseudogene. CDR3 size: 14 residues. The CDR3 DNA sequence: TGTGCCAGCAGCAAATGGTTGACAGCCTATGGCTACACCTTC. Translation: CASSKWLTAYGYTF.

V is TRBV4-2 and J is TRBJ2-2, with 9 positions matching TRBD2. In germline, CDR1 is LGHNA, CDR2 YNFKEQ. With 0 bases clipped from V and 7 bases from J, the junction kept 15 bases outside the gene matches. The CDR3 runs 19 residues. The CDR3 bases are TGTGCCAGCAGCCAAGACCCTTTTGGGGCGGGAGGGCTGGTCGGGGAGCTGTTTTTT. This codes for CASSQDPFGAGGLVGELFF.

This clone has more than one count but fewer than ten. The genes are TRBV29-1 and TRBJ2-4; 11 positions match TRBD1. Germline V gene lookup returns CDR1 SQVTM and CDR2 ANQGSEA. The trim removed 5 bases at V and 0 bases at J, leaving 6 bases unmatched. The CDR3 extends over 16 amino acids. CDR3: CSVRTGGFIAKNIQYF. CDR3 nucleotides: TGCAGCGTTCGGACAGGGGGCTTTATAGCCAAAAACATTCAGTACTTC.

V gene TRBV18 combines with J gene TRBJ1-1, with TRBD1 matching 9 bases. The J segment lost 1 base and the V segment lost 3 bases, leaving 3 bases of the junction unmatched. CDR1 is KGHSH and CDR2 is LQKENI in the germline V gene. This CDR3 spans 15 amino acids. CDR3 in DNA: TGTGCCAGCTCACCCGGGACAGGGAAGAACACTGAAGCTTTCTTT. Its protein product is CASSPGTGKNTEAFF. Drawing the rest from reference TRBV18 and TRBJ1-1, the complete variable domain is NAGVMQNPRHLVRRRGQEARLRCSPMKGHSHVYWYRQLPEEGLKFMVYLQKENIIDESGMPKERFSAEFPKEGPSILRIQQVVRGDSAAYFCASSPGTGKNTEAFFGQGTRLTVV.

Of note for this clone: The junction departs from germline at one end; a sequencing error may be responsible. The chain has TRBV3-1 (or the pseudogene TRBV3-2) and TRBJ1-4; D is uncertain. Germline V gene lookup returns CDR1 LGHDT and CDR2 YNNKEL (reference sequence). This CDR3 spans 15 amino acids. The CDR3 nucleotides are TGTGCCAGCAGCCAACCCCGGGGTACTAGTGAAAAACTGTTTTTT. It encodes CASSQPRGTSEKLFF.

This clone was seen a handful of times. V usage is TRBV5-5 and J usage is TRBJ2-3; TRBD2 might be the D (5 bases). V shed 4 bases and J shed 8 bases, with 23 bases lying between them. CDR3 size: 16 residues. Germline CDR1 SGHKS, CDR2 YYEKEE (reference sequence). The CDR3 sequence is CASSAGQTPIIGTQYF. DNA for the CDR3: TGTGCCAGCAGCGCGGGTCAGACACCGATTATAGGTACGCAGTATTTT.

This sequence joins TRBV18 and TRBJ1-4, with 7 bases aligning to TRBD1. Trimming removed 0 bases from V and 8 bases from J; junction bases left unmatched: 12. Germline V gives CDR1 KGHSH, CDR2 LQKENI. This CDR3 spans 17 amino acids. The CDR3 nucleotides read TGTGCCAGCTCACCACCGAATGGCAGGACAGGAAAGGAAAAACTGTTTTTT. This sequence encodes CASSPPNGRTGKEKLFF.

The V gene is TRBV5-1, the J gene TRBJ1-1; D not certain. The CDR3 has 16 amino acids. Germline V gene data show CDR1 as SGHRS and CDR2 as YFSETQ. Trimming stripped 4 bases from V and 0 bases from J, with 16 bases between. CDR3 residues: CASSRRPVFMNTEAFF. The CDR3, as DNA: TGCGCCAGCAGCCGGAGGCCCGTGTTCATGAACACTGAAGCTTTCTTT.

The V gene is TRBV19, the J gene TRBJ2-2; D is unclear. V gave up 7 bases and J gave up 3 bases, with 18 bases separating them. The CDR3 loop spans 16 amino acids. CDR1 is LNHDA, CDR2 SQIVND, per germline (reference sequence). The CDR3 bases are TGTGCCAGTACCACAGTCGGCTATAGGTACACCGGGGAGCTGTTTTTT. Translated, it gives CASTTVGYRYTGELFF.

V gene TRBV28 combines with J gene TRBJ1-1; D might be TRBD1 (5 bases). This CDR3 is built from 14 residues. Germline values: CDR1 MDHEN, CDR2 SYDVKM. The V end was cut by 5 bases, the J end by 6 bases, with 16 bases between. CDR3 nucleotide sequence: TGTGCCAGCAGTCCCCCACAGGTATTCCCTGAAGCTTTCTTT. This gives the protein CASSPPQVFPEAFF.

The rearrangement links TRBV25-1 to TRBJ2-1; the D is unclear. In germline, CDR1 is MGHDK, CDR2 SYGVNS. This CDR3 spans 15 amino acids. V was cut by 0 bases and J by 6 bases, with 12 bases left in between. The CDR3 DNA sequence: TGTGCCAGCAGTGAATATGCTAGTAGCTTCAATGAGCAGTTCTTC. Residues: CASSEYASSFNEQFF.

The chain couples TRBV5-4 to TRBJ2-5; 7 bases are a match to TRBD2. The V gene end was trimmed by 0 bases and the J gene end by 2 bases; junction bases not matched to a gene: 1. Germline CDR1 SGHNT, CDR2 YYREEE (reference sequence). This CDR3 has 14 amino acids. The CDR3 loop is CASSLEAGQETQYF. The CDR3 nucleotides read TGTGCCAGCAGCTTGGAAGCGGGACAAGAGACCCAGTACTTC.

This clone was recorded once. V and J are TRBV15 and TRBJ2-7, with D tentatively TRBD2 (6 bases). CDR3 size: 18 residues. From germline, CDR1 is LNHNV and CDR2 YYDKDF (reference sequence). The V end lost 0 bases, the J end lost 3 bases, and 21 bases lay between the germline ends. The CDR3 loop is CATSRDLRGYDFGYEQYF. CDR3 bases: TGTGCCACCAGCAGAGATTTACGGGGGTACGATTTCGGCTACGAGCAGTACTTC.

CDR3 nucleotides: TGTGCCAGCAGTTTAGAGACCAGAGGGGAAGCTTTCTTT. The encoded protein is CASSLETRGEAFF. The rearrangement links TRBV27 to TRBJ1-1, with D unresolved. V lost 2 bases and J lost 8, with 12 bases in between. Germline lookup yields CDR1 MNHEY and CDR2 SMNVEV (reference sequence). This CDR3 has 13 residues.

This chain uses TRBV30 with TRBJ2-6, with no clear D. The V gene lost 5 bases and the J gene lost 15 bases, with 17 bases spanning the gap. CDR1 and CDR2 (germline): GTSNPN, SVGIG (reference sequence). The CDR3 length is 12 residues. CDR3 sequence reads: CAWRQRGYALTF. The CDR3 DNA follows: TGTGCCTGGCGGCAACGAGGTTACGCCCTGACTTTC.

This chain connects TRBV6-1 to TRBJ2-7; the D gene is possibly TRBD2 (6 bases). The germline CDR1 and CDR2 sequences are MNHNS and SASEGT. V lost 3 bases and J lost 3, with 18 bases in between. This CDR3 spans 16 amino acids. CDR3 region: CASSDPSPGRIYEQYF. The DNA of the CDR3 is TGTGCCAGCAGTGACCCCTCCCCCGGGAGAATCTACGAGCAGTACTTC.

The chain links TRBV5-4 to TRBJ1-1, with 7 nucleotides matching TRBD1. Germline V gene data show CDR1 as SGHNT and CDR2 as YYREEE (reference sequence). The CDR3 extends over 15 amino acids. V was clipped by 4 bases and J by 0 bases; unmatched bases: 6. The CDR3 sequence is CASSPRDSMNTEAFF. The CDR3 DNA reads TGTGCCAGCAGCCCCCGGGACAGCATGAACACTGAAGCTTTCTTT.